Listed here are 4 T cell receptor beta chains from one sample, sequenced in a study of cytomegalovirus exposure and HLA in healthy donors. Both 60 Vbeta primers and 13 Jbeta primers went into the PCR. The repertoire was sequenced with immunoSEQ multiplex PCR; TCRdb's copy has only in-frame clones and lacks some. The sample gives 150,000 to 200,000 clones, 80% to 85% of which show up once; roughly 1.1% is in the top ten. Material for sequencing was PBMCs. The source of these receptors is a woman in her 40s in good health and CMV-seronegative.

This clone was detected once. This chain links TRBV14 with TRBJ1-1; maybe TRBD1 (6 bases). V dropped 1 base and J dropped 4 bases, with 19 bases sitting between them. Germline V CDR1 and CDR2: SGHDN, FVKESK. The CDR3 is 17 residues long. The chain's CDR3 is CASSQGHDLQGSTEAFF. In DNA form, the CDR3 reads TGTGCCAGCAGCCAAGGACATGATTTACAGGGCTCCACTGAAGCTTTCTTT.

The CDR3 DNA reads TGTGCCAGTAGCCGGGACAGGGGGTACACCGGGGAGCTGTTTTTT. It codes for CASSRDRGYTGELFF. The V gene is TRBV27, the J gene TRBJ2-2, with 11 bases that match TRBD1. The CDR3 has 15 amino acids. From germline, CDR1 is MNHEY and CDR2 SMNVEV (reference sequence). V lost 9 bases to trimming and J lost 3 bases; unmatched junction nucleotides: 6.

The genes are TRBV7-9 and TRBJ2-5, with a tentative D call TRBD2 (6 bases). Trimming removed 5 bases at V and 5 bases at J, with 18 bases between. CDR3 length: 15 amino acids. Germline CDR1 and CDR2: SEHNR and FQNEAQ (reference sequence). This chain's CDR3 is CASSKSGLLTETQYF. The CDR3 DNA follows: TGTGCCAGCAGCAAGTCGGGACTTCTTACGGAGACCCAGTACTTC.

This clone was seen more than once but under ten times. The CDR3, as DNA: TGTGCCAGTAATCATCCTCGGGGTAACAAGAACACTGAAGCTTTCTTT. It specifies CASNHPRGNKNTEAFF. The gene calls are TRBV19 and TRBJ1-1; the D is unclear. V lost 7 bases and J lost 1, with 19 bases in between. Per the germline V gene, CDR1 is LNHDA and CDR2 is SQIVND (reference sequence). The CDR3 length is 16 residues.